Below, 7 T cell receptor beta chains from the same sample are listed, as sequenced in a study of a mutant IDH1 vaccine in newly diagnosed glioma. TCRdb's copy holds only in-frame clones and misses some; the assay was immunoSEQ multiplex PCR. In the table there are roughly 68,000 clones, 79% of which are singletons. Time point noted: baseline, week 1 (first vaccination visit). Treatment noted: pre-vaccination baseline after standard-of-care therapy. Here the sequenced sample was PBMCs, taken from a glioma patient treated with radiotherapy, temozolomide or both. These receptor sequences come from a man between 45 and 60 years old with glioma.

This clone was counted once. It may be a read error: a sequence one base away is much more abundant. This chain connects TRBV4-1 to TRBJ1-1; 7 bases agree with TRBD1. The CDR3 is made up of 14 amino acids. Germline CDR1 is MGHRA and CDR2 is YSYEKL. The ends lost 4 bases at V and 4 bases at J; junction bases unmatched: 6. This CDR3 reads CASSPGQEGTEAFF. For the CDR3, the DNA is TGCGCCAGCAGCCCAGGACAGGAAGGCACTGAAGCTTTCTTT.

The V call is TRBV5-1, the J call TRBJ2-7, with D possibly being TRBD1 (8 bases). Germline V CDR1 and CDR2: SGHRS, YFSETQ. V lost 5 bases, J lost 3 bases, and 18 bases lay in between. The CDR3 runs 15 residues. The CDR3, as DNA: TGCGCCAGCAGAAAAGGACAGGGAGGGGTCTACGAGCAGTACTTC. Translation: CASRKGQGGVYEQYF.

The chain has TRBV5-4 and TRBJ1-2; D not resolved. V was trimmed by 1 base and J by 2 bases, leaving 6 bases between them. Germline CDR1 and CDR2: SGHNT and YYREEE (reference sequence). The CDR3 consists of 13 residues. The CDR3 DNA reads as TGTGCCAGCAGCTTGAGGACCAACTATGGCTACACCTTC. It codes for CASSLRTNYGYTF.

This chain joins TRBV4-1 and TRBJ1-5; no clear D gene. There are 14 residues in the CDR3. The V gene's germline CDR1 is MGHRA and CDR2 YSYEKL. The V and J ends lost 5 bases and 6 bases respectively, with 14 bases between them. In DNA form, the CDR3 reads TGCGCCAGCAGCGGGGAAGGTGGTGTTCAGCCCCAGCATTTT. The encoded protein is CASSGEGGVQPQHF.

This clone was seen more than once but under ten times. The V call is TRBV9, the J call TRBJ2-2; D not resolved. There are 14 residues in the CDR3. The V and J ends lost 0 bases and 4 bases respectively, with 7 bases between them. Looked up from germline, CDR1 is SGDLS and CDR2 is YYNGEE. The CDR3 is CASSVAFSTGELFF. The CDR3 DNA reads as TGTGCCAGCAGCGTAGCTTTCTCCACCGGGGAGCTGTTTTTT.

The V call is TRBV4-2, the J call TRBJ1-1; D is uncertain. With 6 bases removed from V and 0 bases from J, the gap between germline ends came to 8 bases. CDR3 length: 13 residues. Germline CDR1 and CDR2: LGHNA and YNFKEQ. The CDR3 coding sequence is TGTGCCAGCAGTTCGGGGATGAACACTGAAGCTTTCTTT. Its protein product is CASSSGMNTEAFF.

The J gene is TRBJ1-2, the V gene TRBV19; possible D gene TRBD1, 5 bases. The CDR3 contains 13 residues. CDR1 and CDR2 (germline): LNHDA, SQIVND (reference sequence). V lost 5 bases and J lost 3, with 10 bases in between. The CDR3, as DNA: TGTGCCAGTAGTTCCCAGGGACACTATGGCTACACCTTC. Residues: CASSSQGHYGYTF.